The 3 T cell receptor beta chains in this list originate from one sample, sequenced in a study of blood T cell repertoires in COVID-19. Repertoires were generated with immunoSEQ multiplex PCR, while TCRdb's copy carries only in-frame clones and drops some. The top ten clones hold roughly 24% of a sample with about 170,000 clones, approximately 90% of them seen once. Sequenced sample: peripheral blood. These receptors all stem from a man aged 60-69 years with acute or convalescent COVID-19.

The V call is TRBV7-9, the J call TRBJ1-2; D is undetermined. Germline loops: CDR1 SEHNR, CDR2 FQNEAQ (reference sequence). Trimming left V 8 bases short and J 1 base short, with 11 bases between. This CDR3 has 13 amino acids. CDR3 sequence reads: CASGGYFNYGYTF. CDR3 bases: TGTGCCAGCGGCGGATATTTTAACTATGGCTACACCTTC.

V gene TRBV5-1 combines with J gene TRBJ2-2; TRBD2 agrees at 11 bases. Trimming took 2 bases from V and 4 from J; bases not matched to a gene: 4. The germline V gene encodes CDR1 SGHRS and CDR2 YFSETQ. CDR3 length: 16 residues. CDR3 loop: CASSFVAGGTTGELFF. In DNA, the CDR3 is TGCGCCAGCAGCTTCGTAGCGGGGGGGACCACCGGGGAGCTGTTTTTT. The full variable domain, in which reference TRBV5-1 and TRBJ2-2 provide the parts outside the CDR3, is KAGVTQTPRYLIKTRGQQVTLSCSPISGHRSVSWYQQTPGQGLQFLFEYFSETQRNKGNFPGRFSGRQFSNSRSEMNVSTLELGDSALYLCASSFVAGGTTGELFFGEGSRLTVL.

The chain uses TRBV7-3 and TRBJ1-1, with 7 bases aligning to TRBD1. The CDR3 is 14 residues long. The trim removed 5 bases at V and 4 bases at J, leaving 7 bases unmatched. Germline CDR1 SGHTA, CDR2 FQGTGA. The CDR3 DNA sequence: TGTGCCAGCAGCAGAACAGGGGCAATCACTGAAGCTTTCTTT. As protein: CASSRTGAITEAFF.